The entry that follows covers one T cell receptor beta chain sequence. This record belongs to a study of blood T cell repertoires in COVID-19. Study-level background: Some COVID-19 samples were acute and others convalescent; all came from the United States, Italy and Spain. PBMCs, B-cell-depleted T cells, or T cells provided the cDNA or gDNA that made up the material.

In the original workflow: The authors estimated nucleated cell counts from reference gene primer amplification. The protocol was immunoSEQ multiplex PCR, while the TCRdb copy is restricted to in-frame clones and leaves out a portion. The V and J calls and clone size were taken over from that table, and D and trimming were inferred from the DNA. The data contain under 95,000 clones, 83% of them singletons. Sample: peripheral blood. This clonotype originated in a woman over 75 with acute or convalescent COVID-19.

CDR3 nucleotides: TGTGCCAGCAGCCCGAGTCAGGGATGGGACTCTGGGGCCAACGTCCTGACTTTC. This gives the protein CASSPSQGWDSGANVLTF. This chain links TRBV7-9 with TRBJ2-6; D is possibly TRBD1 (5 bases). The CDR3 runs to 18 residues. V was shortened by 5 bases and J by 0 bases, with 17 bases between the two germline ends. Germline V gives CDR1 SEHNR, CDR2 FQNEAQ (reference sequence).